The 24 T cell receptor beta chains presented below share a single source sample, sequenced in a study of blood T cell repertoires in COVID-19. TCRdb's table, derived via immunoSEQ multiplex PCR, lists solely in-frame clones and lacks some. Of roughly 220,000 clones detected, 65% to 90% appear once; the ten largest clones hold 5.5% to 7%. The source material was peripheral blood. The receptors stem from a man older than 75 with acute or convalescent COVID-19.

The chain has TRBV18 and TRBJ1-1; maybe TRBD1 (6 bases). Germline V gene lookup returns CDR1 KGHSH and CDR2 LQKENI. The CDR3 covers 16 residues. V lost 2 bases, J lost 0 bases, and 13 bases lay in between. Written as DNA, the CDR3 is TGTGCCAGCTCACCATTCCGGGACACCTTGAACACTGAAGCTTTCTTT. Translating gives CASSPFRDTLNTEAFF. Based on the CDR3 plus reference TRBV18 and TRBJ1-1, the full variable domain is NAGVMQNPRHLVRRRGQEARLRCSPMKGHSHVYWYRQLPEEGLKFMVYLQKENIIDESGMPKERFSAEFPKEGPSILRIQQVVRGDSAAYFCASSPFRDTLNTEAFFGQGTRLTVV.

Only a few counts were recorded for this clone. This chain connects TRBV24-1 to TRBJ2-3; 7 nucleotides agree with TRBD1. V was clipped by 2 bases and J by 2 bases; unmatched bases: 6. Germline lookup yields CDR1 KGHDR and CDR2 SFDVKD. This CDR3 has 16 residues. The chain's CDR3 is CATSDSLGTATDTQYF. CDR3 sequence (DNA): TGTGCCACCAGTGATTCCCTCGGGACAGCCACAGATACGCAGTATTTT.

This sequence joins TRBV11-2 and TRBJ2-3, with 11 bases that match TRBD2. The CDR3 is 15 residues long. CDR1 and CDR2 (germline): SGHAT, FQNNGV. V shed 5 bases and J 6 bases; nucleotides not matched to a gene: 7. DNA of the CDR3: TGTGCCAGCAGCCCTCGACTAGCGGGGCGGGATACGCAGTATTTT. Amino acids: CASSPRLAGRDTQYF.

The chain combines TRBV21-1 with TRBJ2-3; TRBD2 reflects the table's D call only, with no check against the DNA. TRBV21-1 is assigned pseudogene status. The CDR3 runs to 20 residues. The CDR3: CASSKELGLAGGGSTDTQYF. The CDR3 region has the DNA TGTGCCAGCAGCAAAGAATTGGGCCTAGCGGGAGGGGGTAGCACAGATACGCAGTATTTT.

This chain uses TRBV11-2 with TRBJ1-4; D call uncertain. Germline assignment: CDR1 SGHAT and CDR2 FQNNGV. The CDR3 covers 11 residues. Trimming left V 5 bases short and J 7 bases short, with 5 bases between. The CDR3 reads CASSAVEKLFF. Here the CDR3 DNA reads TGTGCCAGCAGCGCGGTTGAAAAACTGTTTTTT.

The CDR3 is CASSNRDRGLINTGELFF. In DNA form, the CDR3 reads TGTGCCAGCAGCAACCGGGACAGGGGGCTGATAAACACCGGGGAGCTGTTTTTT. The rearrangement links TRBV7-9 to TRBJ2-2; 12 bases fit TRBD1. There are 18 residues in the CDR3. The V gene end was trimmed by 5 bases and the J gene end by 2 bases; junction bases not matched to a gene: 9. Germline CDR1 is SEHNR and CDR2 is FQNEAQ (reference sequence).

The chain employs TRBV7-2 and TRBJ1-1, with 7 nucleotides matching TRBD1. The germline gives CDR1 SGHTA, CDR2 FQGNSA. The CDR3 loop spans 15 amino acids. The V segment lost 6 bases and the J segment 1 base; nucleotides outside the gene matches: 8. The CDR3 region is CASSLTGTANTEAFF. CDR3 in DNA: TGTGCCAGCAGTCTAACCGGGACAGCGAACACTGAAGCTTTCTTT. The variable domain in full, completed from reference TRBV7-2 and TRBJ1-1, reads GAGVSQSPSNKVTEKGKDVELRCDPISGHTALYWYRQSLGQGLEFLIYFQGNSAPDKSGLPSDRFSAERTGGSVSTLTIQRTQQEDSAVYLCASSLTGTANTEAFFGQGTRLTVV.

The chain joins TRBV29-1 to TRBJ1-2; D is ambiguous. V lost 3 bases to trimming and J lost 5 bases, with 13 bases between them. This CDR3 spans 13 amino acids. Germline loops: CDR1 SQVTM, CDR2 ANQGSEA. This CDR3 is CSVEEPGFYGYTF. CDR3 DNA: TGCAGCGTTGAGGAACCCGGGTTTTATGGCTACACCTTC.

For this clone: Distinct nucleotide sequences in the sample also encode this CDR3. V gene TRBV2 combines with J gene TRBJ2-3, with D perhaps TRBD1 (5 bases). CDR3 length: 14 amino acids. V lost 1 base to trimming and J lost 1 base, with 6 bases between them. The germline CDR1 and CDR2 sequences are SNHLY and FYNNEI. CDR3 loop: CASSEGRGTDTQYF. The DNA for the CDR3 is TGTGCCAGCAGTGAAGGCAGGGGCACAGATACGCAGTATTTT. Complete variable domain (other parts from reference TRBV2 and TRBJ2-3): EPEVTQTPSHQVTQMGQEVILRCVPISNHLYFYWYRQILGQKVEFLVSFYNNEISEKSEIFDDQFSVERPDGSNFTLKIRSTKLEDSAMYFCASSEGRGTDTQYFGPGTRLTVL.

This chain uses TRBV30 with TRBJ2-7, with TRBD2 matching 7 bases. CDR3 length: 15 amino acids. The germline V gene encodes CDR1 GTSNPN and CDR2 SVGIG (reference sequence). V gave up 3 bases and J gave up 3 bases; unmatched junction bases: 11. CDR3 loop: CAWRASGIKDYEQYF. The CDR3 DNA reads TGTGCCTGGAGGGCCAGCGGGATAAAGGACTACGAGCAGTACTTC.

The chain recombines TRBV5-1 with TRBJ2-7, with 10 positions matching TRBD1. This CDR3 is built from 15 residues. V lost 3 bases and J lost 7; bases outside the gene matches: 10. Germline V gives CDR1 SGHRS, CDR2 YFSETQ. The CDR3 region is CASSSGDRGSEEQYF. CDR3 coding DNA: TGCGCCAGCAGCTCGGGGGACAGGGGAAGCGAAGAGCAGTACTTC.

The chain is built from TRBV10-3 and TRBJ2-7; 9 bases map to TRBD1. The CDR3 runs to 14 residues. The ends lost 6 bases at V and 2 bases at J; junction bases unmatched: 5. Germline CDR1 and CDR2: ENHRY and SYGVKD. The CDR3, as DNA: TGTGCCATCAGCTTCGGACAGGGGCCCTACGAGCAGTACTTC. Protein: CAISFGQGPYEQYF.

The chain employs TRBV10-2 and TRBJ2-1; weak D call: TRBD2 (5 bases). CDR1 and CDR2 (germline): WSHSY, SAAADI. Trimming cost V 6 bases and J 0 bases, with 9 bases left between them. CDR3 length: 14 residues. The CDR3 spells CASRDSFSYNEQFF. The CDR3 DNA reads as TGCGCCAGCAGGGACTCTTTCTCCTACAATGAGCAGTTCTTC.

The chain joins TRBV24-1 to TRBJ2-1, with 13 positions matching TRBD2. CDR3 length equals 16 residues. Trimming took 6 bases from V and 9 from J; bases not matched to a gene: 10. Germline lookup yields CDR1 KGHDR and CDR2 SFDVKD. The CDR3 DNA is TGTGCCACCAGTCGCGGCGGGACTAGCGGGATGTCTGAGCAGTTCTTC. Translated: CATSRGGTSGMSEQFF.

The chain is built from TRBV7-2 and TRBJ2-7; 9 nucleotides align to TRBD1. Unmatched junction bases numbered 7, after V lost 5 bases and J lost 2 bases. The CDR3 has 15 amino acids. Germline CDR1 is SGHTA and CDR2 is FQGNSA. The CDR3 here is CASSIGQGIPYEQYF. DNA of the CDR3: TGTGCCAGCAGCATCGGACAGGGGATTCCCTACGAGCAGTACTTC.

This clone was recorded once. The J gene is TRBJ2-3, the V gene TRBV5-1; 11 bases map to TRBD2. CDR3 size: 18 residues. The junction had 14 bases not matched to a gene; V was cut back by 2 bases and J by 6 bases. Germline V lookup: CDR1 SGHRS, CDR2 YFSETQ. This CDR3 is CASSFYSGRATQRDTQYF. The CDR3 region has the DNA TGCGCCAGCAGCTTTTATAGCGGGAGGGCCACTCAGCGGGATACGCAGTATTTT.

The chain uses TRBV6-5 and TRBJ1-2, with D possibly TRBD1 on 5 matching bases. Germline V CDR1 and CDR2: MNHEY, SVGAGI. The V end lost 6 bases, the J end lost 5 bases, and 19 bases lay between the germline ends. This CDR3 has 15 residues. CDR3 DNA: TGTGCCAGCAGAAAGGCAGGGTTCATGGGTTATGGCTACACCTTC. Protein: CASRKAGFMGYGYTF.

V gene TRBV15 combines with J gene TRBJ2-2, with 8 bases fitting TRBD1. The germline gives CDR1 LNHNV, CDR2 YYDKDF (reference sequence). This CDR3 spans 18 amino acids. Losses at the gene ends were 5 bases for V and 3 bases for J; bases not matched to a gene: 14. Here the CDR3 reads CATSGQSRGRRDTGELFF. The DNA for the CDR3 is TGTGCCACCAGCGGCCAAAGCAGGGGGCGAAGGGACACCGGGGAGCTGTTTTTT.

This clone has a single count. This chain links TRBV7-9 with TRBJ2-1, with 11 bases fitting TRBD2. This CDR3 is built from 15 residues. CDR1 SEHNR and CDR2 FQNEAQ come from the germline V gene (reference sequence). V lost 6 bases to trimming and J lost 3 bases; unmatched junction nucleotides: 4. CDR3 nucleotide sequence: TGTGCCAGCAGGCCTCTAGCGGGAGGCTACAATGAGCAGTTCTTC. Translated: CASRPLAGGYNEQFF. Combining the CDR3 with reference TRBV7-9 and TRBJ2-1 gives the whole variable domain DTGVSQNPRHKITKRGQNVTFRCDPISEHNRLYWYRQTLGQGPEFLTYFQNEAQLEKSRLLSDRFSAERPKGSFSTLEIQRTEQGDSAMYLCASRPLAGGYNEQFFGPGTRLTVL.

This clone turned up a few times. The chain employs TRBV7-3 and TRBJ2-3; 14 bases map to TRBD2. CDR3 length: 19 residues. V lost 0 bases, J lost 2 bases, and 7 bases stayed unmatched. The germline CDR1 and CDR2 sequences are SGHTA and FQGTGA. The CDR3 spells CASSLTISGLAGATDTQYF. The CDR3 DNA reads as TGTGCCAGCAGCTTAACAATATCGGGACTAGCGGGAGCCACAGATACGCAGTATTTT.

The chain has TRBV30 and TRBJ2-1; the match to TRBD2 covers 7 bases. Per the germline V gene, CDR1 is GTSNPN and CDR2 is SVGIG (reference sequence). CDR3 length equals 12 residues. Trimming removed 7 bases from V and 5 bases from J; junction bases left unmatched: 5. CDR3 bases: TGTGCCTCGGGACTAACAGACAATGAGCAGTTCTTC. Its translation is CASGLTDNEQFF.

The J gene is TRBJ2-7, the V gene TRBV21-1; the table gives TRBD2 as D, unverified against the DNA. TRBV21-1 is termed a pseudogene. The length of the CDR3 is 13 residues. CDR3 region: CASSCTSPHEQYV. The CDR3 coding sequence is TGTGCCAGCAGCTGTACTAGTCCCCACGAGCAGTACGTC.

This chain uses TRBV7-8 with TRBJ2-2; D unresolved. Germline V gene data show CDR1 as SGHVS and CDR2 as FQNEAQ. Trimming cost V 4 bases and J 4 bases, with 4 bases left between them. The CDR3 is 12 amino acids. The CDR3 is CASSSVTGELFF. The CDR3 coding sequence is TGTGCCAGCAGCTCCGTCACCGGGGAGCTGTTTTTT.

This clone has only a few counts. This rearrangement joins TRBV5-1 to TRBJ1-6, with D possibly matching TRBD1 (5 bases). Germline-derived CDR1 and CDR2 are SGHRS and YFSETQ. V was cut by 4 bases and J by 4 bases, with 12 bases left in between. The CDR3 is 15 amino acids. The CDR3 DNA sequence: TGCGCCAGCAGCCCCGGACAAATTTATAATTCACCCCTCCACTTT. It is translated as CASSPGQIYNSPLHF.